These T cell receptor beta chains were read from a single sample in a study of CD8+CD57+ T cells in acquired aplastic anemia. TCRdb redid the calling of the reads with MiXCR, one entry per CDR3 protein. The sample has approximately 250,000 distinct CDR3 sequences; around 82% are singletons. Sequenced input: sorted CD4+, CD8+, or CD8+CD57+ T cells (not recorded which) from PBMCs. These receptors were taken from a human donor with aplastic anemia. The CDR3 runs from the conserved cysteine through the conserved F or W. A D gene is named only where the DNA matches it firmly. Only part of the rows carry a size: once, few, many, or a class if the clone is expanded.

CDR3aa: CASSLGETGLVYGYTF
CDR3nt: TGTGCCAGCAGCTTAGGGGAGACCGGGCTCGTATATGGCTACACCTTC
abundance: NA
v_gene: TRBV7-3
d_gene: NA
j_gene: TRBJ1-2

CDR3aa: CASSSAGTERAFF
CDR3nt: TGTGCCAGCAGCAGCGCCGGGACAGAAAGAGCTTTCTTT
abundance: once
v_gene: TRBV11-3
d_gene: TRBD1
j_gene: TRBJ1-1

CDR3aa: CASSLVRGALTLGF
CDR3nt: TGTGCCAGCAGCTTAGTACGCGGGGCGCTGACGCTTGGATTT
abundance: once
v_gene: TRBV7-2
d_gene: NA
j_gene: TRBJ2-3

CDR3aa: CASSLAGGPLEQFF
CDR3nt: TGTGCCAGCAGCTTAGCGGGAGGGCCGCTTGAGCAGTTCTTC
abundance: NA
v_gene: TRBV7-9
d_gene: TRBD2
j_gene: TRBJ2-1

CDR3aa: CSASDTGGKSTEAFF
CDR3nt: TGCAGTGCGAGTGATACGGGAGGGAAGAGCACTGAAGCTTTCTTT
abundance: NA
v_gene: TRBV20-1
d_gene: NA
j_gene: TRBJ1-1

CDR3aa: CSVDSRVGFDLNTEAFF
CDR3nt: TGCAGCGTTGATTCCAGGGTGGGTTTCGATCTGAACACTGAAGCTTTCTTT
abundance: once
v_gene: TRBV29-1
d_gene: NA
j_gene: TRBJ1-1

CDR3aa: CASSVGGSGGQFF
CDR3nt: TGTGCCAGCAGCGTTGGGGGGAGCGGTGGGCAGTTCTTC
abundance: few
v_gene: TRBV7-9
d_gene: NA
j_gene: TRBJ2-1

CDR3aa: CASSYQARGNTDELFF
CDR3nt: TGTGCCAGCAGCTACCAAGCAAGGGGGAATACCGATGAGCTGTTTTTT
abundance: NA
v_gene: TRBV7-9
d_gene: NA
j_gene: TRBJ2-2

CDR3aa: CASGFGGTAAPQYF
CDR3nt: TGTGCCAGCGGGTTCGGGGGCACAGCTGCGCCGCAGTATTTT
abundance: NA
v_gene: TRBV7-9
d_gene: NA
j_gene: TRBJ2-3

CDR3aa: CASSLDQDTGSYEQYF
CDR3nt: TGTGCCAGCAGCTTAGATCAGGACACGGGCTCCTACGAGCAGTACTTC
abundance: NA
v_gene: TRBV11-3
d_gene: NA
j_gene: TRBJ2-7

CDR3aa: CASSQGKGGYNPPLHF
CDR3nt: TGTGCCAGCAGCCAGGGTAAGGGCGGCTATAATCCACCCCTCCACTTT
abundance: NA
v_gene: TRBV14
d_gene: NA
j_gene: TRBJ1-6

CDR3aa: CGVLGQGMMDEQFF
CDR3nt: TGCGGCGTTTTGGGCCAGGGGATGATGGATGAGCAGTTCTTC
abundance: few
v_gene: TRBV29-1
d_gene: NA
j_gene: TRBJ2-1